This T cell receptor beta chain was obtained from a study of blood T cell repertoires in COVID-19. Germline V gene sequence: CDR1 MNHEY, CDR2 SMNVEV (reference sequence). The V and J ends lost 4 bases and 6 bases, in that order; junction bases with no gene match: 7. The CDR3 has 15 amino acids. Per the study methods: Using reference gene primer amplification, nucleated cell counts were estimated. Here immunoSEQ multiplex PCR was the method, and the copy in TCRdb shows in-frame clones only, minus some. V, J and clone size reflect that table, while D and trimming were determined from the DNA. The data hold 250,000 to 350,000 clones, with about 90% observed a single time. Participants had their cohort set by participant-reported clinical history.

This clonotype was sampled from a woman aged 18-29 years with acute COVID-19. Sample: PBMCs or T cells enriched from blood (not recorded which). This chain uses TRBV27 with TRBJ2-1, with 9 bases matching TRBD2. CDR3 protein: CASSSGVAGANEQFF. The DNA of the CDR3 is TGTGCCAGCAGTTCCGGGGTAGCGGGAGCCAATGAGCAGTTCTTC.